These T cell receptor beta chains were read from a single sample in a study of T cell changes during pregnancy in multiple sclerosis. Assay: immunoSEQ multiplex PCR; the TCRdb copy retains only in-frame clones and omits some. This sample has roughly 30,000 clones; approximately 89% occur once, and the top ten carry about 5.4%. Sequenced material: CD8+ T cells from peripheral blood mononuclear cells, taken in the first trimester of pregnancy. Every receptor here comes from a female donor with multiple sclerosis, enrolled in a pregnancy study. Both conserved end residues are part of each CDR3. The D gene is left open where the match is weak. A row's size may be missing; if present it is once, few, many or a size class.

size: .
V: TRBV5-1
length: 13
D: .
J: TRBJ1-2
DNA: TGCGCCAGCAGCTGGTACCGGGGCTATGGCTACACCTTC
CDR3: CASSWYRGYGYTF

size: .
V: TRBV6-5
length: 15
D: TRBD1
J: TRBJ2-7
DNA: TGTGCCAGCAGTTATTCCGGGGACAGTCTATACGAGCAGTACTTC
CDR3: CASSYSGDSLYEQYF

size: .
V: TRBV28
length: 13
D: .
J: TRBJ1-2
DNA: TGTGCCAGCAGTCCCCCCAGCAGGGATGGCTACACCTTC
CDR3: CASSPPSRDGYTF

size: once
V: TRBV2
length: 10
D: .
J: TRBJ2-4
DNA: TGTGCCAGCTTATCCTACAGACAGTACTTC
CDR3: CASLSYRQYF

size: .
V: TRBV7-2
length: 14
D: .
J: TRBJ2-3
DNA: TGTGCCAGCAGCTTAGTCGGGAGCACAGATACGCAGTATTTT
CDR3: CASSLVGSTDTQYF

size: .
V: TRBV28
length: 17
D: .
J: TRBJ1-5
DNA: TGTGCCAGCAGTTTATTTCCCCTTCGGGAGTGCAATCAGCCCCAGCATTTT
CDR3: CASSLFPLRECNQPQHF

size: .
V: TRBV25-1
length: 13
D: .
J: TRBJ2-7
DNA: TGTGCCAGCAGTGAGCCGGACTCACCCGAGCAGTACTTC
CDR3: CASSEPDSPEQYF

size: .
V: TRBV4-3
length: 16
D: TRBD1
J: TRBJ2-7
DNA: TGCGCCAGCAGCCGAGGGGAGGGACAGGGGGACTACGAGCAGTACTTC
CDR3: CASSRGEGQGDYEQYF

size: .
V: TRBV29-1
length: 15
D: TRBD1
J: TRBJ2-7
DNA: TGCAGCGTTTGGCTGGCCGGACAGGACACCTACGAGCAGTACTTC
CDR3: CSVWLAGQDTYEQYF

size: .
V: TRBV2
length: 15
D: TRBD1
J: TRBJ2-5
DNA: TGTGCCAGCAGTAAAGTAGAGTTAACAGGGGAGAGCCAGTACTTC
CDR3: CASSKVELTGESQYF

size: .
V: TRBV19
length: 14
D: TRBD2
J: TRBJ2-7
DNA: TGTGCCAGTAGTATGCTAGCGGGAGCGTACGAGCAGTACTTC
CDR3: CASSMLAGAYEQYF

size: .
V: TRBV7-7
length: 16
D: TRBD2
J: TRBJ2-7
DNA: TGTGCTAGCAGCAGCGGGGAGCCCCAGATCGGCTACGAGCAGTACTTC
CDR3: CASSSGEPQIGYEQYF

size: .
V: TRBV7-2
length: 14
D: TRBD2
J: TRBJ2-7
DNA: TGTGCCAGCAGCCCAAGCGGGAGCCATTACGAGCAGTACTTC
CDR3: CASSPSGSHYEQYF

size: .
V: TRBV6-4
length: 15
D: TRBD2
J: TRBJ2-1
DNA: TGTGCCAGCAGTGTAGCGGGAGGGAGCTACAATGAGCAGTTCTTC
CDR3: CASSVAGGSYNEQFF

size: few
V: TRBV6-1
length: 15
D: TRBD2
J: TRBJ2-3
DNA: TGTGCCAGCAGTGAATTAGCGGGAGGAGGAGATACGCAGTATTTT
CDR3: CASSELAGGGDTQYF

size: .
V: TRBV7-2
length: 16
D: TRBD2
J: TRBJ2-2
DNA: TGTGCCAGCAGCCTTACAGGCGGGAGGGCCTACGGGGAGCTGTTTTTT
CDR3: CASSLTGGRAYGELFF

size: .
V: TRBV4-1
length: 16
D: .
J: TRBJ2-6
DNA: TGCGCCAGCAGCCAATCCGGAGGAGCTGGGGCCAACGTCCTGACTTTC
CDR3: CASSQSGGAGANVLTF

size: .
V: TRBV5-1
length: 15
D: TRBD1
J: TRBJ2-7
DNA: TGCGCCAGCAGAGTCCTTGGACAGGTTAACTACGAGCAGTACTTC
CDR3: CASRVLGQVNYEQYF

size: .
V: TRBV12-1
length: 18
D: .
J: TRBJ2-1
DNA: TGTGCCAGCAGCTTTAGGGCCTTTAGCGGGAGCTCCTACAATGAGCAGTTCTTC
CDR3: CASSFRAFSGSSYNEQFF

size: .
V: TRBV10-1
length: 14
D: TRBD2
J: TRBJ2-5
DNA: TGCGCCAGCAGTGATGAAGCGGGGCAAGAGACCCAGTACTTC
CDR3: CASSDEAGQETQYF

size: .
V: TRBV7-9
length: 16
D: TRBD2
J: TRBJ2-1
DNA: TGTGCCAGCAGCCAGGACGGGACTAGCCCCTTCGATGAGCAGTTCTTC
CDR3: CASSQDGTSPFDEQFF

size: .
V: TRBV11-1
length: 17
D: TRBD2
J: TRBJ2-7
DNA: TGTGCCAGCAGCCTCGGGAGACTAGCGGGAGGGCCCCACGAGCAGTACTTC
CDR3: CASSLGRLAGGPHEQYF

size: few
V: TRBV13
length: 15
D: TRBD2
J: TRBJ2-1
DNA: TGTGCCAGCAGCTTAGCAGCGGGAGCGGATCTTGAGCAGTTCTTC
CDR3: CASSLAAGADLEQFF

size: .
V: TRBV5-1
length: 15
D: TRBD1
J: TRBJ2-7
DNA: TGCGCCAGCAGGCGGGACCTGGGACAGGGGTTAATAGGGTACTTC
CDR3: CASRRDLGQGLIGYF

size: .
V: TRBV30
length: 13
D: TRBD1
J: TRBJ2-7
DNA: TGTGCCTGGAGTTATGACAGGGGAAGCGAGCAGTACTTC
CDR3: CAWSYDRGSEQYF